Sequencing of this T cell receptor beta chain was carried out in a study of blood T cell repertoires in COVID-19. Study-wide context: Acute and convalescent COVID-19 samples came from the United States, Italy and Spain. PBMCs, B-cell-depleted T cells, or T cells were the source of the cDNA or gDNA that made up the material.

Per the study methods: Counts of nucleated cells, estimated from reference gene primer amplification, were obtained. This table comes from immunoSEQ multiplex PCR, and its TCRdb copy is limited to in-frame clones, with some not included. The V and J calls and the clone size are those of that table, but D and trimming were determined from the DNA. The table has about 160,000 clones, about 86% seen once. Per the germline V gene, CDR1 is LGHNA and CDR2 is YNFKEQ. The CDR3 loop spans 14 amino acids. The J segment lost 6 bases and the V segment lost 4 bases, leaving 8 bases of the junction unmatched. The rearrangement uses TRBV4-2 and TRBJ1-2; 7 bases map to TRBD1. This receptor was obtained from a woman aged 80 or older with acute or convalescent COVID-19. Sequenced: peripheral blood. The CDR3 coding sequence is TGTGCCAGCAGCCCAGGACAGGTAGTAGATGGCTACACCTTC. This translates into CASSPGQVVDGYTF.